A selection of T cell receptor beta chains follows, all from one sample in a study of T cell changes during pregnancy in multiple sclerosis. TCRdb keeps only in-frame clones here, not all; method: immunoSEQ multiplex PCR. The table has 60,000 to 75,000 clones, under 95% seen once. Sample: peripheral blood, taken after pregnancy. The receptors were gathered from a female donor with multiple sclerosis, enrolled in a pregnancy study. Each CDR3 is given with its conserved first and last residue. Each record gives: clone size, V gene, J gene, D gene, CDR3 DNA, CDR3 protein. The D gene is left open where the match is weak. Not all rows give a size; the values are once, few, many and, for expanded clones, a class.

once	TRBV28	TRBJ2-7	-	TGTGCCAGCAGTGACTCCCGAAAGACCACAGGGTTGATCGACGAGCAGTACTTC	CASSDSRKTTGLIDEQYF
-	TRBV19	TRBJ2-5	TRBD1	TGTGCCAGTAGTATCGGACAGGGTTCCCAAGAGACCCAGTACTTC	CASSIGQGSQETQYF
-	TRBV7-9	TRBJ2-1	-	TGTGCCAGCAGCCGCCCCGGTGGTCTCAATGAGCAGTTCTTC	CASSRPGGLNEQFF
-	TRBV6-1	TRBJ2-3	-	TGTGCCAGCAGTGAAGGAGGGTCGACAGATACGCAGTATTTT	CASSEGGSTDTQYF
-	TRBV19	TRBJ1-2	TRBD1	TGTGCCAGTAGTCCCGGACAGGGTGGCTATGGCTACACCTTC	CASSPGQGGYGYTF
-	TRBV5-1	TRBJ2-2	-	TGCGCCAGCAGCGACAGGACTGGCACCGGGGAGCTGTTTTTT	CASSDRTGTGELFF
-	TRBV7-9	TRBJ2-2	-	TGTGCCAGCATCAGGGAGGATATTAACACCGGGGAGCTGTTTTTT	CASIREDINTGELFF
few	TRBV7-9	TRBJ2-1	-	TGTGCCAGCAGCTTTCTCGTAACGCCGAGCTCCTACAATGAGCAGTTCTTC	CASSFLVTPSSYNEQFF
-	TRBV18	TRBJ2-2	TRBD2	TGTGCCAGCTCACCACCGGGACTAGCGGGAGGTACCGGGGAGCTGTTTTTT	CASSPPGLAGGTGELFF
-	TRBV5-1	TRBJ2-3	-	TGCGCCAGCAGCTTGGTAACCCTCGGCGGCCCCACAGATACGCAGTATTTT	CASSLVTLGGPTDTQYF
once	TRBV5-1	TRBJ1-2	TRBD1	TGCGCCAGCAGTACTGGACAGGATTTTGGCTACACCTTC	CASSTGQDFGYTF
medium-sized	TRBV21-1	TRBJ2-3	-	TGTGCCAGCAGCAAAGCGTGGGACAGGGCAGATACGCAGTATTTT	CASSKAWDRADTQYF
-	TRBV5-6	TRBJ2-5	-	TGTGCCAGCAGTCCCTTAATACAACAAGAGACCCAGTACTTC	CASSPLIQQETQYF